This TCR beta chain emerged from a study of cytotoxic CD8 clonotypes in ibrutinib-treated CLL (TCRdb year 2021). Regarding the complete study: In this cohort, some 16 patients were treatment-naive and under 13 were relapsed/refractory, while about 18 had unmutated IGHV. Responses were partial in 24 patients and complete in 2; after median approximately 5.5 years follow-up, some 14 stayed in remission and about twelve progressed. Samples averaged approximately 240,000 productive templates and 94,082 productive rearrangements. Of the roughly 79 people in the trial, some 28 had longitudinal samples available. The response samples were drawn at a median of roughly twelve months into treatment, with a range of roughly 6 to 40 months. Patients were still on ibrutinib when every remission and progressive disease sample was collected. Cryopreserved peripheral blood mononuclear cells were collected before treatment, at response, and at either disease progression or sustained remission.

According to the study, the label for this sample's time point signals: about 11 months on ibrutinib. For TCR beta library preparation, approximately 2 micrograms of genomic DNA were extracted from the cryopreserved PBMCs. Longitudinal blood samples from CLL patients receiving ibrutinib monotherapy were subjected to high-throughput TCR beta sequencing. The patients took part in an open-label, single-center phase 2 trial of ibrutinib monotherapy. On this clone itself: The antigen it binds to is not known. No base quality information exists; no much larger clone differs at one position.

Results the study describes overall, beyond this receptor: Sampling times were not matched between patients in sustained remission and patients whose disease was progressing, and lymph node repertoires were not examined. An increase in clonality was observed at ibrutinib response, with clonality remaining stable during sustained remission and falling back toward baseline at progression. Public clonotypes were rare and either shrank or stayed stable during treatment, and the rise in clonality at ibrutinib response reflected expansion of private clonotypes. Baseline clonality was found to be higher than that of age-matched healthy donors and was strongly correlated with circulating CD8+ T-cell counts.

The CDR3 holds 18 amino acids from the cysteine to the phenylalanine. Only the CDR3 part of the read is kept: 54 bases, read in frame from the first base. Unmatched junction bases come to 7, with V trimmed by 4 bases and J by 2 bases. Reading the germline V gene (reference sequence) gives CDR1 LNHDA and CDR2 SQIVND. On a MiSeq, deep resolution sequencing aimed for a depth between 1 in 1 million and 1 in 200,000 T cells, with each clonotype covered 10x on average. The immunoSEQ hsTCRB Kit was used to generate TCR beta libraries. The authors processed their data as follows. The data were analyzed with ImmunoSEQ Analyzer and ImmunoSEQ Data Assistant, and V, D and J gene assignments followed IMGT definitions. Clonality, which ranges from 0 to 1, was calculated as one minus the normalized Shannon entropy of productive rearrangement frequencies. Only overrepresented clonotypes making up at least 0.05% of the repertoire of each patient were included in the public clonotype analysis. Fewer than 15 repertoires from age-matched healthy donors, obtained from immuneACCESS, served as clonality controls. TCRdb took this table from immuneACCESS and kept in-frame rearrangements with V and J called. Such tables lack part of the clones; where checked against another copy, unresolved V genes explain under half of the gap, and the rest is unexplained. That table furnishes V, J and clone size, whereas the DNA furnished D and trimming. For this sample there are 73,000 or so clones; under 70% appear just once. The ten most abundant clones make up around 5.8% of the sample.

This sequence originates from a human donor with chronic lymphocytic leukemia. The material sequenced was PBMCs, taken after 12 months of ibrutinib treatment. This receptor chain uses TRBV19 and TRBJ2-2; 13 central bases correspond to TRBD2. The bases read TGTGCCAGTAGTACCCCGTTGGGACTAGCGGGAAACACCGGGGAGCTGTTTTTT. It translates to CASSTPLGLAGNTGELFF.